The next 2 T cell receptor beta chains were all read from a single sample in a study of T-cell memory formation after mild COVID-19. Each CDR3 protein gets one entry after TCRdb re-called the 5' RACE reads with MiXCR. The repertoire holds 130,000 to 150,000 distinct CDR3 sequences, roughly a fifth seen once, with about 2% in the top ten. Sequencing input: PBMCs or a T cell subset sorted from them (not recorded which). These receptor sequences come from an adult woman who had mild COVID-19 (a few samples of this study predate the infection). Cell type and time point are not known.

The chain combines TRBV12-3 or TRBV12-4 with TRBJ1-5; tentative D call: TRBD1 (5 bases). There are 18 residues in the CDR3. V was pared by 6 bases and J by 1 base, with 22 bases between. The CDR3 bases are TGTGCCAGCAGATGGGAGGTAGGGGCGCGGCTGAGCAATCAGCCCCAGCATTTT. It is translated as CASRWEVGARLSNQPQHF.

This clonotype has only a few counts. The chain is built from TRBV4-2 and TRBJ2-7, with a tentative D call TRBD2 (5 bases). Germline V lookup: CDR1 LGHNA, CDR2 YNFKEQ. The CDR3 totals 17 residues. Trimming took 4 bases from V and 0 from J, leaving 19 bases between them. The CDR3 DNA sequence: TGTGCCAGCAGCCGAGAGGGCCGGACTGAAAGCTCCTACGAGCAGTACTTC. Its translation: CASSREGRTESSYEQYF.